The 2 T cell receptor beta chains given below trace back to one sample, sequenced in a study of molecular identifiers for immune sequencing clone quantification. A single record per CDR3 protein comes from TCRdb applying MiXCR to the PCR reads. The sample contains around 460,000 distinct CDR3 sequences, about 25% of which appear only once. The sample taken for sequencing was naive CD8+ T cells from blood, with Jurkat cell RNA spiked in. Sample subset: FACS-sorted CD8+CD4-CCR7+CD45RA+ naive T cells. Every receptor here comes from a human donor in good health. Some libraries in this study had Jurkat cell RNA spiked in.

The chain links TRBV20-1 to TRBJ1-2, with D perhaps matching TRBD1 (5 bases). The CDR3 spans 14 residues. Trimming left V 3 bases short and J 8 bases short, with 19 bases between. Looked up from germline, CDR1 is DFQATT and CDR2 is SNEGSKA (reference sequence). CDR3 protein: CSASRSGVSLGYTF. The DNA for the CDR3 is TGCAGTGCTAGTAGGTCGGGGGTCAGTCTCGGCTACACCTTC.

This clonotype came up many times. CDR3 bases: TGTGCCAGCAGCTTGGATCAGGGGTGGAATTCACCCCTCCACTTT. It translates to CASSLDQGWNSPLHF. V and J are TRBV5-6 and TRBJ1-6, with a weak D call TRBD1 (6 bases). The CDR3 covers 15 residues. The V end was cut by 0 bases, the J end by 7 bases, with 11 bases between. Germline CDR1 is SGHDT and CDR2 is YYEEEE.